Shown below are 6 T cell receptor beta chains from a single sample sequenced in a study of CD8 T cells in Susac syndrome. An amount of RNA that ranged from 0.5 to 1 ug was reverse transcribed with random hexamers. TCRdb re-called the immunoSEQ multiplex PCR reads through MiXCR, storing one row per CDR3 protein. The profile shows some 190,000 distinct CDR3 sequences, more than 90% of them singletons. Input material: CD4+ T cells from PBMCs. The receptors originated from a human donor with multiple sclerosis.

This clonotype was observed a single time. This rearrangement joins TRBV30 to TRBJ2-5; perhaps TRBD2 as D (5 bases). The CDR3 length is 14 residues. Trimming pared 7 bases from V and 5 bases from J, leaving 20 bases between. Germline CDR1 GTSNPN, CDR2 SVGIG (reference sequence). The DNA of the CDR3 is TGTGCCTTACAGAGGAACGGGGTAGTGGAGACCCAGTACTTC. The encoded protein is CALQRNGVVETQYF.

This sequence joins TRBV10-3 and TRBJ2-1, with TRBD2 as a possible D gene (5 bases). The germline V and J ends were trimmed by 0 bases and 0 bases, with 9 bases remaining between them. The CDR3 runs to 16 residues. Germline assignment: CDR1 ENHRY and CDR2 SYGVKD. CDR3 residues: CAISESRGSSYNEQFF. The CDR3 nucleotides read TGTGCCATCAGTGAGTCGCGAGGGAGCTCCTACAATGAGCAGTTCTTC.

V is TRBV7-2 and J is TRBJ1-5; 8 bases are shared with TRBD1. Germline V lookup: CDR1 SGHTA, CDR2 FQGNSA. Trimming took 2 bases from V and 6 from J; bases not matched to a gene: 6. The length of the CDR3 is 15 residues. The CDR3 sequence: CASSLISGGGQPQHF. In DNA form, the CDR3 reads TGTGCCAGCAGCTTAATATCAGGGGGCGGTCAGCCCCAGCATTTT.

The chain employs TRBV27 and TRBJ2-5, with TRBD1 matching over 8 bases. This CDR3 spans 15 amino acids. V was clipped by 5 bases and J by 2 bases; unmatched bases: 7. Germline V CDR1 and CDR2: MNHEY, SMNVEV (reference sequence). As DNA, the CDR3 is TGTGCCAGCAGTACCACCGGGACAGGTCAAGAGACCCAGTACTTC. Protein product: CASSTTGTGQETQYF.

The chain joins TRBV7-3 to TRBJ1-1; 10 bases map to TRBD1. J lost 6 bases, V lost 0 bases, and 4 bases had no gene match. Germline V gives CDR1 SGHTA, CDR2 FQGTGA. The CDR3 sequence is 15 residues long. CDR3 coding DNA: TGTGCCAGCAGCTTAACGGGAGGACAGGGGGCTGAAGCTTTCTTT. Its translation is CASSLTGGQGAEAFF.

This clonotype was observed a handful of times. The chain recombines TRBV20-1 with TRBJ1-1; the D is unclear. The CDR3 consists of 12 residues. The germline gives CDR1 DFQATT, CDR2 SNEGSKA (reference sequence). Trimming took 3 bases from V and 2 from J, leaving 7 bases between them. The CDR3 here is CSARTANTEAFF. In DNA, the CDR3 is TGCAGTGCTAGGACCGCCAACACTGAAGCTTTCTTT.